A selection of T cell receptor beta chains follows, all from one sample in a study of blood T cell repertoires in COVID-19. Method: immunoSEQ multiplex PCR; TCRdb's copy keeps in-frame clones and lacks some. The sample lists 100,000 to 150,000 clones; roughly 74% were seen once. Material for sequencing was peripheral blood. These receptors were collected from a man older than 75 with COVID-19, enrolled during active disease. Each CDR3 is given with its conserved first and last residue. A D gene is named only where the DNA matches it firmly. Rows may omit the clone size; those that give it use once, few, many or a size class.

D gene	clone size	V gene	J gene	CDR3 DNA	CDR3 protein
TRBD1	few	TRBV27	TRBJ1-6	TGTGCCAGCAGTTTCGGGGACAGGGTATCACCCCTCCACTTT	CASSFGDRVSPLHF
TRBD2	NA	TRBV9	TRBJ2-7	TGTGCCAGCAGCGGAGGGGGAGCGGGAGTGTACGAGCAGTACTTC	CASSGGGAGVYEQYF
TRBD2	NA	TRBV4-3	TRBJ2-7	TGCGCCAGCAGCCAAGCGACTAGCGGGACTTTTTACGAGCAGTACTTC	CASSQATSGTFYEQYF
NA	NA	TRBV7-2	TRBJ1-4	TGTGCCAGCAGCCCGGGATGGCTGGGGGAAAAACTGTTTTTT	CASSPGWLGEKLFF
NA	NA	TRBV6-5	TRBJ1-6	TGTGCCAGCAGTCGCGGGGAGCAGCCCCTCCACTTT	CASSRGEQPLHF
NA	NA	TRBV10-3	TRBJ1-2	TGTGCCATCAGTGAGTCCGGGGAGGGCGGCTACACCTTC	CAISESGEGGYTF
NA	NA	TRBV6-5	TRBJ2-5	TGTGCCAGCAGCTTGGCCGCAGGAGAGACCCAGTACTTC	CASSLAAGETQYF
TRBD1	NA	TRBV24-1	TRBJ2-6	TGTGCCACCAGTGGACAGGGACCGGACTCTGGGGCCAACGTCCTGACTTTC	CATSGQGPDSGANVLTF
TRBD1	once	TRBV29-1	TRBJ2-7	TGCAGCGTAGGGGGCGGTTACGAGCAGTACTTC	CSVGGGYEQYF
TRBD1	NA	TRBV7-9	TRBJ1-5	TGTGCCAGCTCCACAGGGGGCCTGCCCCAGCATTTT	CASSTGGLPQHF
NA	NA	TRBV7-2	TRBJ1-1	TGTGCCAGCAGCTCCCGCAATGAGAGGGCTGAAGCTTTCTTT	CASSSRNERAEAFF
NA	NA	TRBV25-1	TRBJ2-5	TGTGCCAGCAGTGCCGGTGAGACCCAGTACTTC	CASSAGETQYF
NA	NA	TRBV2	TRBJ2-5	TGTGCCAGCAGTGAATTAGGCAGGGGAGAGACCCAGTACTTC	CASSELGRGETQYF
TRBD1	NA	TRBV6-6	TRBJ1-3	TGTGCCAGCAGTCCAACGTCGACAGGGTATAGAAACACCATATATTTT	CASSPTSTGYRNTIYF
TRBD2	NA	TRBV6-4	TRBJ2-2	TGTGCCAGCAGTCCCGGGAGGGGTGGTGTCACCGGGGAGCTGTTTTTT	CASSPGRGGVTGELFF
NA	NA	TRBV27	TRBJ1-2	TGTGCCAGCAGTTTATACCAAGGGGGCTATGGCTACACCTTC	CASSLYQGGYGYTF
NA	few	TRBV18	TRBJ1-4	TGTGCCAGCTCACCACCAGGGGGTGACGAAAAACTGTTTTTT	CASSPPGGDEKLFF
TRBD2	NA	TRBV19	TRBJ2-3	TGTGCCAGTAGTATAAGCGGGGGGCGGACCAGGACAGATACGCAGTATTTT	CASSISGGRTRTDTQYF
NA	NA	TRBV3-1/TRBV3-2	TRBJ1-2	TGTGCCAGCAGCCAAGAGTGGAGCGGCTATGGCTACACCTTC	CASSQEWSGYGYTF
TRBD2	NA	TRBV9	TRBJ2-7	TGTGCCAGCAGCGTAGAGGGACTAGGGGGAGAGGGAGACGAGCAGTACTTC	CASSVEGLGGEGDEQYF
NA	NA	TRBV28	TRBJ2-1	TGTGCCAGCAGTCTCCGAGGGTCTGAGCAGTTCTTC	CASSLRGSEQFF
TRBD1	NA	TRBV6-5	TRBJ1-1	TGTGCCAGTCGACAGGGGCTGAACACTGAAGCTTTCTTT	CASRQGLNTEAFF
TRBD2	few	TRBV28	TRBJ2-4	TGTGCCAGCAGGCCGCCGGGACTAGCGGGAGATAGAAACATTCAGTACTTC	CASRPPGLAGDRNIQYF
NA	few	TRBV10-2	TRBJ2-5	TGCGCCAGCAGTTTCCAAAACCAAGAGACCCAGTACTTC	CASSFQNQETQYF
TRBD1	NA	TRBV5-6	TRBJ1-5	TGTGCCAGCAGCTTGGGACAGGGGTTCTACAATCAGCCCCAGCATTTT	CASSLGQGFYNQPQHF
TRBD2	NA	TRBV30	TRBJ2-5	TGTGCCTGGTGCCCGGGACTAGCGGAGACCCAGTACTTC	CAWCPGLAETQYF
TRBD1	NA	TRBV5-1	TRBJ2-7	TGCGCCAGCAGCCTTGAGGGGGCTAGAGTCTACGAGCAGTACTTC	CASSLEGARVYEQYF
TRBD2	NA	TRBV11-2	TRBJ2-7	TGTGCCAGCAGCCGGATAGCGGGCCCGACCTCCTACGAGCAGTACTTC	CASSRIAGPTSYEQYF
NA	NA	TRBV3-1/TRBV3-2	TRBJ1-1	TGTGCCAGCAGCCAAGCGTACAAGAACACTGAAGCTTTCTTT	CASSQAYKNTEAFF
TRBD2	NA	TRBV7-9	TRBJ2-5	TGTGCCAGCAGCCTATGGGGGGGAGAGACCCAGTACTTC	CASSLWGGETQYF
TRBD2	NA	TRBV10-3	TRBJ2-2	TGTGCCATCAGTGAGTCACATAGCGGGAGGCCCGGGGAGCTGTTTTTT	CAISESHSGRPGELFF
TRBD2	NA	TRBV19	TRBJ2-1	TGTGCCAGTAGTATTTTCGGGAGGACGTTCTTC	CASSIFGRTFF
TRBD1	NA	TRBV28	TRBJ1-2	TGTGCCAGCAGTTTGGACAGGGGGGCCTTAATGGGCTACACCTTC	CASSLDRGALMGYTF
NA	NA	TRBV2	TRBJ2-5	TGTGCCAGCTCGGGAGACCACGAGACCCAGTACTTC	CASSGDHETQYF